This T cell receptor (beta chain) emerged from a study of blood T cell repertoires in COVID-19. As for the study in general: Both acute and convalescent COVID-19 samples were obtained from the United States, Italy and Spain. The cDNA or gDNA used as material had been derived from T cells, B-cell-depleted T cells, or PBMCs.

Germline V CDR1 and CDR2: LGHNA, YSLEER. V lost 4 bases and J lost 2; bases outside the gene matches: 9. The CDR3 has 17 residues. In the original processing: It was from reference gene primer amplification that nucleated cell counts were estimated. Libraries were prepared by immunoSEQ multiplex PCR; TCRdb keeps only in-frame clonotypes and omits some of them. Clone size and the V and J calls come from that table; the DNA yielded D and trimming. Here the sample spans 300,000 or so clones, 89% being singletons. The sequenced sample was peripheral blood. The sequence was obtained from a man in his late teens or twenties who had recovered from COVID-19. The genes are TRBV4-3 and TRBJ2-1, with TRBD2 matching 9 bases. This CDR3 reads CASSPQLGGGAYNEQFF. The DNA of the CDR3 is TGCGCCAGCAGCCCACAGCTCGGCGGGGGGGCCTACAATGAGCAGTTCTTC.